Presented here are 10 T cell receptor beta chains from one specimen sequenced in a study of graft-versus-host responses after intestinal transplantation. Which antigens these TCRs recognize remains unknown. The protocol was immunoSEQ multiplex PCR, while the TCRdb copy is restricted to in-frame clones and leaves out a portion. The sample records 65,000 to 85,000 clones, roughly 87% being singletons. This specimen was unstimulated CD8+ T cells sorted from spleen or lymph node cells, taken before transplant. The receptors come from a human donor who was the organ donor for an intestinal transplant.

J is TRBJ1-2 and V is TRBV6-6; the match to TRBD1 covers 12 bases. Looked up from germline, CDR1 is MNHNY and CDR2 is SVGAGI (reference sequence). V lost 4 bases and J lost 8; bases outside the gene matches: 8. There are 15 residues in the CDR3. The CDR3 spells CASSFEPGQGAGYTF. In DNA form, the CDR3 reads TGTGCCAGCAGTTTCGAACCGGGACAGGGGGCCGGCTACACCTTC.

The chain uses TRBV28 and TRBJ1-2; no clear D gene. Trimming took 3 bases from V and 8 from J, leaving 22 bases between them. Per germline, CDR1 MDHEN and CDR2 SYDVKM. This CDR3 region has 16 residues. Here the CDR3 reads CASSFVSPGLHEGYTF. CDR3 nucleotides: TGTGCCAGCAGTTTCGTTAGTCCCGGGCTTCATGAGGGCTACACCTTC.

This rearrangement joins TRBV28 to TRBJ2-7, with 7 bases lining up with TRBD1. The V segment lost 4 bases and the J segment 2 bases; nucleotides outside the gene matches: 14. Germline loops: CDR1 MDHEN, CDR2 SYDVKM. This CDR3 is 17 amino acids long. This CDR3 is CASSSPSGQYFPYEQYF. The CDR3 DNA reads TGTGCCAGCAGTTCCCCGTCGGGACAGTATTTCCCCTACGAGCAGTACTTC.

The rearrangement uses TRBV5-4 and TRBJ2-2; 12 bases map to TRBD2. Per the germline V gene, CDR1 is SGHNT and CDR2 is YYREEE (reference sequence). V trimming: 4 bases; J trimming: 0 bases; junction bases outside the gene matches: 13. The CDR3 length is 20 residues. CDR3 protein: CASSPDLAGGPRANTGELFF. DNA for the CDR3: TGTGCCAGCAGCCCCGATCTAGCGGGGGGGCCTCGGGCGAACACCGGGGAGCTGTTTTTT.

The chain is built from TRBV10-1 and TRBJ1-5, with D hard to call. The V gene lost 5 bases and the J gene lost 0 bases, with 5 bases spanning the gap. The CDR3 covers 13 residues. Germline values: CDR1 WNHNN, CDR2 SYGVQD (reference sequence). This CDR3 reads CASSFPSNQPQHF. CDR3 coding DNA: TGCGCCAGCAGTTTCCCTAGCAATCAGCCCCAGCATTTT.

CDR3 loop: CASAPSGVWGNQPQHF. Here the CDR3 DNA reads TGTGCCAGCGCCCCCTCAGGGGTTTGGGGCAATCAGCCCCAGCATTTT. This chain joins TRBV27 and TRBJ1-5, with D possibly TRBD1 on 6 matching bases. The V end was cut by 8 bases, the J end by 2 bases, with 19 bases between. There are 16 residues in the CDR3. Per the germline V gene, CDR1 is MNHEY and CDR2 is SMNVEV (reference sequence).

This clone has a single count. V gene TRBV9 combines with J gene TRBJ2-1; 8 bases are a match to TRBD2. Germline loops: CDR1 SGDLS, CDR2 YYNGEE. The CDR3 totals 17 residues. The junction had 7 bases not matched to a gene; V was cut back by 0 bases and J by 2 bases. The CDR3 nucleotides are TGTGCCAGCAGCGTAGCTCTATCAGCGGGGGCCTACAATGAGCAGTTCTTC. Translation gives CASSVALSAGAYNEQFF.

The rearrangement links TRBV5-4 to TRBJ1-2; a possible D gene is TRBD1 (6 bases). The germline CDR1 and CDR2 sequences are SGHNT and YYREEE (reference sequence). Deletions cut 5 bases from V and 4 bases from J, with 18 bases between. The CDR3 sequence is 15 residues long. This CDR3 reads CASSYTGGAVYGYTF. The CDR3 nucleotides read TGTGCCAGCAGTTATACTGGGGGCGCGGTCTATGGCTACACCTTC.

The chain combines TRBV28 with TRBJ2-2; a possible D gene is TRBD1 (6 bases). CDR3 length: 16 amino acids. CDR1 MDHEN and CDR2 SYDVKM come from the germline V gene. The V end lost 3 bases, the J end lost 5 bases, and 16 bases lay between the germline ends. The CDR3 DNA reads TGTGCCAGCAGTTTCCAGTACAGGGAAATGACCGGGGAGCTGTTTTTT. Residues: CASSFQYREMTGELFF.

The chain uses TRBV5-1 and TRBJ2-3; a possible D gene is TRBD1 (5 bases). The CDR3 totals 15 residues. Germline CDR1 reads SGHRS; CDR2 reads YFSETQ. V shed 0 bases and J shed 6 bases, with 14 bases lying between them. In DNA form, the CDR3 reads TGCGCCAGCAGCTTGGCCTTTGGGGCGTTGGATACGCAGTATTTT. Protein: CASSLAFGALDTQYF.